The 15 T cell receptor beta chains presented below share a single source sample, sequenced in a study of T-cell reconstitution after alpha-beta-depleted transplantation in children. Preparation of the TCRbeta library used unique molecular identifiers. TCRdb fed the PCR reads into MiXCR, producing one record per CDR3 protein. The data hold 490,000 or so distinct CDR3 sequences, with approximately 12% observed a single time. Sequenced here: PBMCs from the stem cell graft donor, sampled from the stem cell graft. The receptors shown here come from a human donor who donated a stem cell graft to a child with combined immunodeficiency.

The genes are TRBV20-1 and TRBJ2-3; 13 nucleotides agree with TRBD2. V lost 6 bases to trimming and J lost 6 bases; unmatched junction nucleotides: 6. CDR1 is DFQATT, CDR2 SNEGSKA, per germline (reference sequence). The CDR3 has 14 residues. The DNA of the CDR3 is TGCAGTGCCGTTACTAGCGGGAGGGCGGATACGCAGTATTTT. It yields the protein CSAVTSGRADTQYF.

The rearrangement links TRBV20-1 to TRBJ2-3; D possibly uses TRBD1 or TRBD2 (5 bases each). V was clipped by 1 base and J by 6 bases, with 20 bases between them. The CDR3 loop spans 16 amino acids. CDR1 and CDR2 from the germline V gene are DFQATT and SNEGSKA (reference sequence). CDR3 in amino acids: CSARGRDGGPRDTQYF. CDR3 bases: TGCAGTGCTAGAGGAAGGGACGGAGGCCCCAGGGATACGCAGTATTTT.

J is TRBJ2-7 and V is TRBV5-6, with a tentative D call TRBD2 (7 bases). The CDR3 sequence is 16 residues long. Trimming stripped 0 bases from V and 1 base from J, with 14 bases between. Germline-derived CDR1 and CDR2 are SGHDT and YYEEEE. The CDR3 DNA reads TGTGCCAGCAGCTTGGTGCGGGGGCGCCGTTCCTACGAGCAGTACTTC. Its translation is CASSLVRGRRSYEQYF.

This clonotype appeared a few times. The chain employs TRBV10-3 and TRBJ2-6; D assignment may be TRBD1 or TRBD2 (5 bases each). The V end lost 0 bases, the J end lost 1 base, and 16 bases lay between the germline ends. Germline assignment: CDR1 ENHRY and CDR2 SYGVKD. CDR3 length: 19 amino acids. CDR3 bases: TGTGCCATCAGTGAGTCTATCCTGGCGAGGGGTTCTGGGGCCAACGTCCTGACTTTC. It specifies CAISESILARGSGANVLTF.

This clonotype has only a few counts. The chain recombines TRBV4-3 with TRBJ2-1; TRBD2 agrees at 13 bases. V shed 4 bases and J 10 bases; nucleotides not matched to a gene: 10. From germline, CDR1 is LGHNA and CDR2 YSLEER. This CDR3 contains 16 residues. Written as DNA, the CDR3 is TGCGCCAGCAGCCCCTCCGGACTAGCGGGAGTAGAAGAGCAGTTCTTC. It encodes CASSPSGLAGVEEQFF.

This clonotype was picked up a small number of times. This chain links TRBV24-1 with TRBJ2-2; a possible D gene is TRBD1 (5 bases). The CDR3 runs 12 residues. V was trimmed by 5 bases and J by 9 bases, leaving 9 bases between them. Per germline, CDR1 KGHDR and CDR2 SFDVKD. CDR3 sequence reads: CATSVQGRELFF. CDR3 DNA: TGTGCCACCAGTGTCCAGGGCCGGGAGCTGTTTTTT.

This chain links TRBV4-2 with TRBJ2-3; perhaps D is TRBD1 or TRBD2 (5 bases each). CDR1 LGHNA and CDR2 YNFKEQ come from the germline V gene. The CDR3 has 17 amino acids. The ends were cut back, 1 base at V and 3 bases at J, with 17 bases in the middle. CDR3 residues: CASSQVAAAWGTDTQYF. DNA of the CDR3: TGTGCCAGCAGCCAAGTTGCGGCGGCTTGGGGGACAGATACGCAGTATTTT.

The chain combines TRBV5-1 with TRBJ2-5; 13 bases are a match to TRBD2. J was trimmed by 6 bases and V by 7 bases; bases with no gene match: 12. CDR3 length: 16 amino acids. In germline, CDR1 is SGHRS, CDR2 YFSETQ. The CDR3 loop reads CASEGLAGAGVKTQYF. In DNA, the CDR3 is TGCGCCAGCGAAGGACTAGCGGGGGCCGGGGTAAAGACCCAGTACTTC.

This clonotype came up a few times. The chain is built from TRBV28 and TRBJ2-7; 7 bases agree with TRBD2. The junction had 12 bases not matched to a gene; V was cut back by 3 bases and J by 7 bases. This CDR3 has 15 residues. Germline assignment: CDR1 MDHEN and CDR2 SYDVKM. The CDR3 loop reads CASSLLLLGRREQYF. CDR3 DNA sequence: TGTGCCAGCAGTTTGCTCCTCCTCGGGAGGCGGGAGCAGTACTTC.

This clonotype has a count of ten or more. This sequence joins TRBV29-1 and TRBJ2-3; 8 bases map to TRBD1. V shed 7 bases, J shed 0 bases, and the junction held 9 bases outside the gene matches. In germline, CDR1 is SQVTM, CDR2 ANQGSEA. The CDR3 contains 15 residues. The DNA of the CDR3 is TGCAGCGCCCGAACGACAGGGGCTAGCACAGATACGCAGTATTTT. This sequence encodes CSARTTGASTDTQYF.

This clonotype was found many times. J is TRBJ2-3 and V is TRBV6-2 or TRBV6-3; D remains unclear. Trimming removed 6 bases from V and 0 bases from J, with 4 bases in between. This CDR3 comprises 12 residues. Germline V gene data show CDR1 as MNHEY and CDR2 as SVGEGT. The CDR3 is CASRPSTDTQYF. The CDR3 DNA follows: TGTGCCAGCAGACCGAGCACAGATACGCAGTATTTT.

The V call is TRBV20-1, the J call TRBJ2-2, with TRBD1 identical over 7 bases. The trim removed 8 bases at V and 7 bases at J, leaving 16 bases unmatched. CDR1 is DFQATT and CDR2 is SNEGSKA in the germline V gene (reference sequence). The CDR3 runs 15 residues. As DNA, the CDR3 is TGCAGTTCCCAAGGGGGCCCGGGGAAGAACGGGGAGCTGTTTTTT. It translates to CSSQGGPGKNGELFF.

This clonotype was detected ten times or more. This chain joins TRBV12-3 or TRBV12-4 and TRBJ2-3; no reliable D call. Trimming took off 6 bases at V and 5 bases at J, with 12 bases between the two ends. The CDR3 contains 13 residues. This CDR3 is CASSPTVGDTQYF. The CDR3 DNA reads TGTGCCAGCAGCCCAACGGTGGGAGATACGCAGTATTTT.

A few counts support this clonotype. V is TRBV5-1 and J is TRBJ2-1, with 8 nucleotides matching TRBD2. The V gene end was trimmed by 3 bases and the J gene end by 7 bases; junction bases not matched to a gene: 12. Germline V lookup: CDR1 SGHRS, CDR2 YFSETQ. CDR3 length equals 16 residues. Written as DNA, the CDR3 is TGCGCCAGCAGCTGGGGGAACGTAGCGGGAAAGAATGAGCAGTTCTTC. This codes for CASSWGNVAGKNEQFF.

This clonotype was seen a handful of times. The rearrangement joins TRBV9 to TRBJ2-5; 11 bases fit TRBD2. CDR1 and CDR2 from the germline V gene are SGDLS and YYNGEE. V lost 4 bases to trimming and J lost 5 bases; unmatched junction nucleotides: 10. The CDR3 has 16 residues. CDR3 sequence: CASSKSSGGARETQYF. CDR3 in DNA: TGTGCCAGCAGCAAGAGTAGCGGGGGGGCCAGGGAGACCCAGTACTTC.